The 4 T cell receptor beta chains presented below share a single source sample, sequenced in a study of naive and memory T cell subsets. The beta constant-region primer was an equimolar mix of two oligonucleotides covering TRBC1 and TRBC2. Ligated cDNA was amplified by four rounds of PCR with nested alpha and beta constant-region primers and SP2. TCRdb redid the calling of the UMI-ligation and nested PCR reads with MiXCR, one entry per CDR3 protein. The table lists more than 8,500 distinct CDR3 sequences, 4.5% to 6% of them singletons. The sample comprised CD4+ TEMRA cells from blood. Specified subset: effector memory re-expressing CD45RA, CD45RA+ CD27-. These receptors originate from a human donor in good health.

This clonotype came up many times. The rearrangement links TRBV30 to TRBJ1-1; 8 positions agree with TRBD1. There are 12 residues in the CDR3. J gave up 10 bases and V 8 bases, and 12 bases lay outside the gene matches. CDR1 is GTSNPN, CDR2 SVGIG, per germline (reference sequence). CDR3 nucleotides: TGTGCCATGGACTCCGGACAGGGCGTAGCTTTCTTT. It encodes CAMDSGQGVAFF.

This clonotype occurred many times. The V gene is TRBV3-1, the J gene TRBJ2-1; TRBD2 agrees at 10 bases. V shed 0 bases, J shed 10 bases, and the junction held 9 bases outside the gene matches. The CDR3 runs 16 residues. CDR1 is LGHDT and CDR2 is YNNKEL in the germline V gene (reference sequence). The CDR3 sequence: CASSQDVGLAGAEQFF. In DNA form, the CDR3 reads TGTGCCAGCAGCCAAGATGTGGGGCTAGCGGGGGCCGAGCAGTTCTTC.

In its sample, this clonotype was seen many times. V is TRBV12-3 or TRBV12-4 and J is TRBJ2-5; D possibly corresponds to TRBD2 (5 bases). The V and J ends lost 1 base and 2 bases respectively, with 17 bases between them. This CDR3 contains 17 residues. The DNA for the CDR3 is TGTGCCAGCAGTTTAGGGAATTGGCGGGTAGGACAAGAGACCCAGTACTTC. This codes for CASSLGNWRVGQETQYF.

The chain couples TRBV2 to TRBJ1-5; no firm D call. Germline CDR1 SNHLY, CDR2 FYNNEI. V lost 6 bases to trimming and J lost 0 bases, with 6 bases between them. CDR3 size: 13 residues. The CDR3 loop reads CASREVSNQPQHF. DNA for the CDR3: TGTGCCAGCAGGGAGGTTAGCAATCAGCCCCAGCATTTT.